This T cell receptor (beta chain) was retrieved from a study of blood T cell repertoires in COVID-19. Study-wide background: There were acute and convalescent COVID-19 samples, and they came from the United States, Italy and Spain.

The CDR3 is 14 amino acids. Germline CDR1 reads MDHEN; CDR2 reads SYDVKM. V lost 3 bases and J 7 bases, leaving 15 bases between the germline ends. Produced via immunoSEQ multiplex PCR; TCRdb's table is partial and in-frame only. This table has more than 75,000 clones, roughly 80% appearing once. The TCR comes from a woman older than 75 with active or convalescent COVID-19. The chain combines TRBV28 with TRBJ1-2; no clear D. Sequencing was performed on peripheral blood. The CDR3 reads CASSFPGLERGYTF. In DNA form, the CDR3 reads TGTGCCAGCAGTTTTCCAGGACTCGAACGTGGCTACACCTTC.